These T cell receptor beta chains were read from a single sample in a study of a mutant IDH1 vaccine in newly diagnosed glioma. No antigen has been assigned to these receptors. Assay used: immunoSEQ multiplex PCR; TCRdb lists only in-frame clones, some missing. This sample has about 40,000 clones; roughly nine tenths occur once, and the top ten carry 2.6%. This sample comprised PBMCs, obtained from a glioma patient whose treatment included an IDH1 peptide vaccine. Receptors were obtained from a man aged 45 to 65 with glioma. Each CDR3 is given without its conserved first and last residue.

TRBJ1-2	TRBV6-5	ASTHTQGRVYGYT
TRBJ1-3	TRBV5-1	ASNGGTSSGNTIY
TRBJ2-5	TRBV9	ASSASGAGGETQY
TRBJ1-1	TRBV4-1	ASSQEPSSGTGNTEAF
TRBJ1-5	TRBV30	ASSWGTGNQPQH
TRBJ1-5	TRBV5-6	ASSWGADNQPQH
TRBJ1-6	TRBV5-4	ASSPGRAGSYNSPLH
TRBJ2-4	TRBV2	ASSREAGIAKNIQY
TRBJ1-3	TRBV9	ASSLGEGGGAPGNTIY
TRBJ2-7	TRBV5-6	ASSLGEGRKQY
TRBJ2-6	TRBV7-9	ASSRRGRDTGANVLT
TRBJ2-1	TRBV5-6	ASSPGGQHNEQF
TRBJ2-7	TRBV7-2	ASSLIFSYEQY
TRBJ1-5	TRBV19	ASSIGGGNSNQPQH